The subject of this entry is one T cell receptor beta chain. The data originate from a study of blood T cell repertoires in COVID-19. Study-level information: Sources were T cells, B-cell-depleted T cells, or PBMCs; the material itself was cDNA or gDNA.

Using immunoSEQ multiplex PCR, the repertoire was profiled, and TCRdb retains in-frame clones only, with some absent. Here the sample spans 200,000 or so clones, 84% being singletons. Per germline, CDR1 LNHDA and CDR2 SQIVND (reference sequence). The CDR3 has 14 residues. J lost 8 bases, V lost 6 bases, and 6 bases had no gene match. This sequence was found in a man aged 35 to 55 who had recovered from COVID-19. The sequenced sample consisted of peripheral blood. This sequence joins TRBV19 and TRBJ2-6; 8 bases align to TRBD1. The CDR3 loop reads CASRLTGGTNVLTF. The CDR3 DNA sequence: TGTGCCAGTAGATTAACAGGGGGAACCAACGTCCTGACTTTC. Full variable domain (outside the CDR3, taken from reference TRBV19 and TRBJ2-6): DGGITQSPKYLFRKEGQNVTLSCEQNLNHDAMYWYRQDPGQGLRLIYYSQIVNDFQKGDIAEGYSVSREKKESFPLTVTSAQKNPTAFYLCASRLTGGTNVLTFGAGSRLTVL.